What follows are 23 T cell receptor beta chains derived from one specimen sequenced in a study of long-term antiretroviral therapy in people with HIV. With survey level as its setting, the immunoSEQ assay was v3.0. The assay was immunoSEQ multiplex PCR, and TCRdb's table has in-frame clones only and misses some. Of roughly 29,000 clones in the sample, roughly 95% were seen once. The specimen was unsorted PBMCs, collected more than 6 years after starting antiretroviral therapy. The receptors come from a man aged 25-45 years with HIV.

The chain is built from TRBV7-9 and TRBJ2-7; D might be TRBD2 (5 bases). Deletions cut 8 bases from V and 0 bases from J, with 14 bases between. CDR3 length equals 14 residues. In germline, CDR1 is SEHNR, CDR2 FQNEAQ (reference sequence). The DNA for the CDR3 is TGTGCCAGCGAACAACGTGGGAGCTCCTACGAGCAGTACTTC. It encodes CASEQRGSSYEQYF.

The V call is TRBV19, the J call TRBJ2-7; TRBD2 might be the D (5 bases). V was cut by 3 bases and J by 3 bases, with 9 bases left in between. The CDR3 is 13 amino acids. The V gene's germline CDR1 is LNHDA and CDR2 SQIVND (reference sequence). The CDR3 nucleotides read TGTGCCAGTAGTATCTCACGGGGCTACGAGCAGTACTTC. Amino acids: CASSISRGYEQYF.

This rearrangement joins TRBV7-9 to TRBJ1-2; no reliable D call. Between the trimmed V and J ends, which lost 4 bases and 7 bases, there was a span of 13 bases. CDR1 SEHNR and CDR2 FQNEAQ come from the germline V gene (reference sequence). This CDR3 contains 13 residues. The CDR3 sequence: CASSSEGGRGYTF. CDR3 in DNA: TGTGCCAGCAGCTCTGAGGGTGGTCGTGGCTACACCTTC.

This clone was detected once. The chain couples TRBV28 to TRBJ1-2, with a possible D match to TRBD1 (6 bases). The CDR3 runs 15 residues. In germline, CDR1 is MDHEN, CDR2 SYDVKM. The germline V and J ends were trimmed by 7 bases and 4 bases, with 19 bases remaining between them. This chain's CDR3 is CASTSRQAGVYGYTF. The CDR3 DNA is TGTGCCAGCACCTCGCGACAGGCGGGGGTCTATGGCTACACCTTC.

The V gene is TRBV20-1, the J gene TRBJ1-2, with D unresolved. The V gene's germline CDR1 is DFQATT and CDR2 SNEGSKA (reference sequence). The CDR3 contains 10 residues. Deletions cut 4 bases from V and 4 bases from J, with 4 bases between. CDR3 loop: CSATVYGYTF. DNA of the CDR3: TGCAGTGCTACGGTCTATGGCTACACCTTC.

The V gene is TRBV19, the J gene TRBJ2-1; 10 positions agree with TRBD2. This CDR3 comprises 18 residues. Germline V gives CDR1 LNHDA, CDR2 SQIVND (reference sequence). Trimming removed 3 bases from V and 3 bases from J; junction bases left unmatched: 11. CDR3 DNA sequence: TGTGCCAGTAGTATGAAAGCGGGAGGGCCGGTGGGCTACAATGAGCAGTTCTTC. Protein product: CASSMKAGGPVGYNEQFF.

This clone has a single count. V is TRBV6-5 and J is TRBJ1-2; D gene unclear. Germline V lookup: CDR1 MNHEY, CDR2 SVGAGI. The V and J ends lost 0 bases and 8 bases respectively, with 10 bases between them. CDR3 length equals 13 residues. In DNA form, the CDR3 reads TGTGCCAGCAGTTACTCGAACCAGGCCGGCTACACCTTC. Protein: CASSYSNQAGYTF.

This chain uses TRBV9 with TRBJ2-7; D call uncertain. CDR3 length: 14 amino acids. Germline-derived CDR1 and CDR2 are SGDLS and YYNGEE. Trimming removed 4 bases from V and 2 bases from J, with 13 bases in between. CDR3 amino acids: CASSLDGLTYEQYF. The CDR3 bases are TGTGCCAGCAGCCTGGACGGGTTAACCTACGAGCAGTACTTC.

V usage is TRBV10-2 and J usage is TRBJ2-2, with no clear D. Trimming left V 4 bases short and J 4 bases short, with 7 bases between. Germline loops: CDR1 WSHSY, CDR2 SAAADI. The CDR3 is 13 amino acids. Here the CDR3 DNA reads TGCGCCAGCAGTGGTCTAGGCACCGGGGAGCTGTTTTTT. Translated: CASSGLGTGELFF.

Written as DNA, the CDR3 is TGTGCCAGCAGCGGGCAGGGCCTGACTGAAGCTTTCTTT. It translates to CASSGQGLTEAFF. The chain employs TRBV7-2 and TRBJ1-1, with a possible D match to TRBD1 (5 bases). The germline V gene encodes CDR1 SGHTA and CDR2 FQGNSA. V lost 5 bases and J 5 bases, leaving 12 bases between the germline ends. This CDR3 is 13 amino acids long.

The chain recombines TRBV29-1 with TRBJ2-2; the match to TRBD2 covers 12 bases. This CDR3 has 21 residues. CDR1 is SQVTM, CDR2 ANQGSEA, per germline. After removal of 7 bases from V and 3 bases from J, the junction contained 24 bases not matched to a gene. The CDR3 spells CSAQSRPTSGSPPWDTGELFF. CDR3 bases: TGCAGCGCACAAAGTAGGCCGACTAGCGGGAGCCCCCCTTGGGACACCGGGGAGCTGTTTTTT.

CDR3 sequence reads: CASSQSGDSNEQFF. CDR3 nucleotides: TGTGCCAGCAGCCAAAGCGGGGATTCCAATGAGCAGTTCTTC. The V call is TRBV13, the J call TRBJ2-1; 7 bases are shared with TRBD2. V lost 5 bases and J lost 6; bases outside the gene matches: 7. Germline lookup yields CDR1 PRHDT and CDR2 FYEKMQ (reference sequence). CDR3 length: 14 amino acids.

The J gene is TRBJ1-5, the V gene TRBV5-8; D call uncertain. The CDR3 is made up of 15 amino acids. Germline V gene sequence: CDR1 SGHTS, CDR2 YDEGEE. V lost 0 bases and J 2 bases, leaving 9 bases between the germline ends. CDR3 loop: CASSLGVGGNQPQHF. The CDR3 coding sequence is TGTGCCAGCAGCTTGGGGGTAGGCGGCAATCAGCCCCAGCATTTT.

The rearrangement joins TRBV4-1 to TRBJ2-3, with 7 nucleotides matching TRBD2. Germline loops: CDR1 MGHRA, CDR2 YSYEKL. Trimming at V came to 5 bases and at J to 2 bases, leaving 4 bases not matched to a gene. This CDR3 is 14 amino acids long. CDR3 loop: CASSKAGNTDTQYF. The CDR3 bases are TGCGCCAGCAGCAAAGCGGGGAACACAGATACGCAGTATTTT.

This clone was recorded only once. The rearrangement uses TRBV15 and TRBJ2-3; D not resolved. The germline V and J ends were trimmed by 0 bases and 5 bases, with 6 bases remaining between them. CDR1 and CDR2 (germline): LNHNV, YYDKDF (reference sequence). The CDR3 runs 13 residues. The CDR3 DNA reads as TGTGCCACCAGCAGAGATCGCGAAGATACGCAGTATTTT. This encodes CATSRDREDTQYF.

This chain connects TRBV7-3 to TRBJ2-1; D is uncertain. The CDR3 runs 14 residues. In germline, CDR1 is SGHTA, CDR2 FQGTGA. The ends were cut back, 4 bases at V and 9 bases at J, with 16 bases in the middle. This CDR3 reads CASSSPSSFGEQFF. For the CDR3, the DNA is TGTGCCAGCAGCTCCCCCTCTAGTTTCGGTGAGCAGTTCTTC.

This rearrangement joins TRBV27 to TRBJ2-7, with D perhaps matching TRBD1 or TRBD2 (5 bases each). Germline CDR1 reads MNHEY; CDR2 reads SMNVEV (reference sequence). The CDR3 is 15 amino acids. The germline V and J ends were trimmed by 5 bases and 0 bases, with 14 bases remaining between them. DNA of the CDR3: TGTGCCAGCAGTCTAGACGCAGGGAGCTCCTACGAGCAGTACTTC. It specifies CASSLDAGSSYEQYF.

This sequence joins TRBV29-1 and TRBJ2-1, with D possibly called TRBD1 or TRBD2 (5 bases each). CDR3 length: 14 amino acids. Germline V gene data show CDR1 as SQVTM and CDR2 as ANQGSEA. Trimming stripped 1 base from V and 5 bases from J, with 12 bases between. The CDR3 bases are TGCAGCGTTGAAGCCCGGGACGGACACAATGAGCAGTTCTTC. Residues: CSVEARDGHNEQFF.

CDR3 sequence (DNA): TGTGCCAGTAGTATAGGGTCCGAAAAACTGTTTTTT. It encodes CASSIGSEKLFF. The chain is built from TRBV19 and TRBJ1-4; D gene ambiguous. The CDR3 contains 12 residues. The germline V gene encodes CDR1 LNHDA and CDR2 SQIVND (reference sequence). V lost 1 base and J lost 8, with 5 bases in between.

About this clone: The identical CDR3 is also encoded by other nucleotide sequences in the sample. This chain joins TRBV13 and TRBJ1-1; D is possibly TRBD1 (6 bases). The germline V gene has CDR1 PRHDT and CDR2 FYEKMQ (reference sequence). The CDR3 consists of 14 residues. Trimming took 0 bases from V and 5 from J, leaving 10 bases between them. The chain's CDR3 is CASSLGQGGTEAFF. In DNA form, the CDR3 reads TGTGCCAGCAGCTTAGGACAGGGAGGAACTGAAGCTTTCTTT. Drawing the rest from reference TRBV13 and TRBJ1-1, the complete variable domain is AAGVIQSPRHLIKEKRETATLKCYPIPRHDTVYWYQQGPGQDPQFLISFYEKMQSDKGSIPDRFSAQQFSDYHSELNMSSLELGDSALYFCASSLGQGGTEAFFGQGTRLTVV.

The CDR3 nucleotides are TGTGCCAGCAGTGAACCTCCGGGACAGGGTTCAGATACGCAGTATTTT. Translated, it gives CASSEPPGQGSDTQYF. The chain recombines TRBV6-1 with TRBJ2-3; the match to TRBD1 covers 9 bases. Germline trimming cut 2 bases from V and 4 bases from J; bases unmatched to any gene: 7. The CDR3 spans 16 residues. The germline V gene encodes CDR1 MNHNS and CDR2 SASEGT.

The chain carries TRBV27 and TRBJ2-5; 12 bases map to TRBD1. V shed 6 bases, J shed 4 bases, and the junction held 3 bases outside the gene matches. Germline CDR1 is MNHEY and CDR2 is SMNVEV (reference sequence). This CDR3 contains 14 residues. As DNA, the CDR3 is TGTGCCAGCAGGGGGACAGGGGGCGCAGAGACCCAGTACTTC. The encoded protein is CASRGTGGAETQYF.

The rearrangement links TRBV4-1 to TRBJ1-5; 7 bases map to TRBD1. CDR1 and CDR2 from the germline V gene are MGHRA and YSYEKL. The CDR3 has 16 amino acids. Unmatched junction bases numbered 4, after V lost 0 bases and J lost 2 bases. The CDR3 DNA is TGCGCCAGCAGCCAAGATAAGGGGGCGGGCAATCAGCCCCAGCATTTT. It codes for CASSQDKGAGNQPQHF.